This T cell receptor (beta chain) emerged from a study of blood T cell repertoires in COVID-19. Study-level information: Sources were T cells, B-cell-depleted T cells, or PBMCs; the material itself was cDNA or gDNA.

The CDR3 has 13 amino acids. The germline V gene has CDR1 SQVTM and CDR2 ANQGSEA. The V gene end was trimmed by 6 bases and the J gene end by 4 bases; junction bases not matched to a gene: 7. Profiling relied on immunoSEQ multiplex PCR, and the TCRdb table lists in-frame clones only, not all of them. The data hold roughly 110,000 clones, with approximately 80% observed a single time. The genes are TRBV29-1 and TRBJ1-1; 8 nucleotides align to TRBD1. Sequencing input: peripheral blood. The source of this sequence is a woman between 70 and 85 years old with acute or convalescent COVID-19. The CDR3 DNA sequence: TGCAGCGTCGAGGAGACAGGGGCCACTGAAGCTTTCTTT. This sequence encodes CSVEETGATEAFF. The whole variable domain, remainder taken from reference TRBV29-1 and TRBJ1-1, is SAVISQKPSRDICQRGTSLTIQCQVDSQVTMMFWYRQQPGQSLTLIATANQGSEATYESGFVIDKFPISRPNLTFSTLTVSNMSPEDSSIYLCSVEETGATEAFFGQGTRLTVV.